One sample yielded the 21 T cell receptor beta chains listed below, sequenced in a study of T cells in localized non-small cell lung cancer. Generated by immunoSEQ multiplex PCR, the TCRdb table keeps only in-frame clones and is missing some. The sample consists of some 56,000 clones, 86% of them appearing once. Source: peripheral blood, taken before any cancer treatment. The receptors were sampled from a woman aged 35 to 69 with stage I lung adenocarcinoma.

The chain has TRBV6-1 and TRBJ1-5; D is undetermined. Germline V CDR1 and CDR2: MNHNS, SASEGT. Trimming removed 8 bases at V and 0 bases at J, with 11 bases between. CDR3 size: 14 residues. This chain's CDR3 is CASAREFSNQPQHF. CDR3 DNA sequence: TGTGCCAGCGCTAGGGAGTTTAGCAATCAGCCCCAGCATTTT.

The rearrangement uses TRBV2 and TRBJ2-2, with 8 bases matching TRBD1. The length of the CDR3 is 15 residues. Germline CDR1 reads SNHLY; CDR2 reads FYNNEI. V lost 6 bases, J lost 8 bases, and 11 bases stayed unmatched. As DNA, the CDR3 is TGTGCCAGCAGGCGGCAGACAGGGGAAGGGGGGGAGCTGTTTTTT. Residues: CASRRQTGEGGELFF. The full variable domain, completed using reference TRBV2 and TRBJ2-2, is EPEVTQTPSHQVTQMGQEVILRCVPISNHLYFYWYRQILGQKVEFLVSFYNNEISEKSEIFDDQFSVERPDGSNFTLKIRSTKLEDSAMYFCASRRQTGEGGELFFGEGSRLTVL.

This clone was found once. The V and J genes are TRBV7-2 and TRBJ2-2, with 9 bases lining up with TRBD2. Germline loops: CDR1 SGHTA, CDR2 FQGNSA. The CDR3 contains 18 residues. Trimming cost V 2 bases and J 3 bases; bases outside gene matches: 10. The CDR3 DNA is TGTGCCAGCAGCTTACAAGGACTAGCGAGTCATGACACCGGGGAGCTGTTTTTT. Its translation: CASSLQGLASHDTGELFF.

The chain links TRBV7-9 to TRBJ2-7, with D perhaps being TRBD1 or TRBD2 (6 bases each). V shed 1 base and J shed 6 bases, with 16 bases lying between them. Per germline, CDR1 SEHNR and CDR2 FQNEAQ (reference sequence). This CDR3 has 15 residues. The CDR3 loop is CASSLVGGSMGEQYF. The CDR3 DNA follows: TGTGCCAGCAGCTTAGTCGGGGGCTCGATGGGCGAGCAGTACTTC. Full variable domain (outside the CDR3, taken from reference TRBV7-9 and TRBJ2-7): DTGVSQNPRHKITKRGQNVTFRCDPISEHNRLYWYRQTLGQGPEFLTYFQNEAQLEKSRLLSDRFSAERPKGSFSTLEIQRTEQGDSAMYLCASSLVGGSMGEQYFGPGTRLTVT.

The chain combines TRBV11-2 with TRBJ2-5, with unresolved D. Germline CDR1 reads SGHAT; CDR2 reads FQNNGV. V lost 2 bases to trimming and J lost 0 bases, with 4 bases between them. The CDR3 length is 13 residues. CDR3 nucleotide sequence: TGTGCCAGCAGCTTACCGTACCAAGAGACCCAGTACTTC. Protein product: CASSLPYQETQYF.

For the CDR3, the DNA is TGTGCCAGCAGCGTAGGGGGGTCTAACACCGGGGAGCTGTTTTTT. It translates to CASSVGGSNTGELFF. The V gene is TRBV9, the J gene TRBJ2-2; perhaps D is TRBD1 or TRBD2 (5 bases each). The CDR3 has 15 amino acids. V was cut by 0 bases and J by 2 bases, with 8 bases left in between. Germline lookup yields CDR1 SGDLS and CDR2 YYNGEE. Combining the CDR3 with reference TRBV9 and TRBJ2-2 gives the whole variable domain DSGVTQTPKHLITATGQRVTLRCSPRSGDLSVYWYQQSLDQGLQFLIQYYNGEERAKGNILERFSAQQFPDLHSELNLSSLELGDSALYFCASSVGGSNTGELFFGEGSRLTVL.

This sequence joins TRBV30 and TRBJ1-5; D not resolved. The CDR3 length is 14 residues. From germline, CDR1 is GTSNPN and CDR2 SVGIG (reference sequence). Between the trimmed V and J ends, which lost 0 bases and 4 bases, there was a span of 10 bases. The CDR3 region has the DNA TGTGCCTGGAGTGTTGTCGGGATGAATCAGCCCCAGCATTTT. The encoded protein is CAWSVVGMNQPQHF.

The chain combines TRBV27 with TRBJ2-2; maybe TRBD1 (6 bases). This CDR3 region has 16 residues. The germline CDR1 and CDR2 sequences are MNHEY and SMNVEV (reference sequence). V lost 2 bases and J 5 bases, leaving 15 bases between the germline ends. CDR3 loop: CASSLLTGTPTGELFF. DNA for the CDR3: TGTGCCAGCAGTTTACTCACCGGGACACCAACCGGGGAGCTGTTTTTT.

J is TRBJ1-2 and V is TRBV5-1; 7 positions match TRBD1. From germline, CDR1 is SGHRS and CDR2 YFSETQ. The junction had 2 bases not matched to a gene; V was cut back by 0 bases and J by 6 bases. This CDR3 is 13 amino acids long. The CDR3 loop reads CASSLGGGDGYTF. Here the CDR3 DNA reads TGCGCCAGCAGCTTGGGAGGGGGCGATGGCTACACCTTC.

A remark on this clone: The same CDR3 can be traced to other DNA sequences in this sample. The rearrangement links TRBV7-6 to TRBJ1-5, with D tentatively TRBD1 (6 bases). V lost 2 bases, J lost 6 bases, and 11 bases lay in between. CDR3 length: 14 residues. Per germline, CDR1 SGHVS and CDR2 FNYEAQ. CDR3 nucleotides: TGTGCCAGCAGCTTAACCCAGGGGAGTCAGCCCCAGCATTTT. It encodes CASSLTQGSQPQHF.

The rearrangement links TRBV28 to TRBJ1-5; 7 nucleotides align to TRBD1. With V trimmed by 1 base and J by 6 bases, 3 bases remained unmatched. This CDR3 contains 14 residues. Germline V gene lookup returns CDR1 MDHEN and CDR2 SYDVKM. The CDR3 sequence is CASSLYRGVQPQHF. Written as DNA, the CDR3 is TGTGCCAGCAGTTTATACAGGGGCGTTCAGCCCCAGCATTTT.

The rearrangement joins TRBV4-3 to TRBJ2-3; tentative D call: TRBD2 (5 bases). CDR3 length: 13 residues. The V and J ends lost 1 base and 9 bases respectively, with 11 bases between them. CDR1 is LGHNA, CDR2 YSLEER, per germline. This CDR3 is CASSQGELDTQYF. The CDR3 DNA sequence: TGCGCCAGCAGCCAAGGGGAACTAGACACGCAGTATTTT.

V is TRBV6-4 and J is TRBJ2-3; no firm D call. The CDR3 sequence is 10 residues long. Between the trimmed V and J ends, which lost 10 bases and 7 bases, there was a span of 9 bases. Germline-derived CDR1 and CDR2 are MRHNA and SNTAGT. As DNA, the CDR3 is TGTGCCACCAAGGGTAATACGCAGTATTTT. Translated, it gives CATKGNTQYF.

This clone has more than one count but fewer than ten. The CDR3 DNA sequence: TGCAGCGTTGACCTTGGGACAGGGGGAAGAGGCTACACCTTC. It specifies CSVDLGTGGRGYTF. This chain uses TRBV29-1 with TRBJ1-2, with 11 bases identical to TRBD1. Germline V CDR1 and CDR2: SQVTM, ANQGSEA. The CDR3 runs to 14 residues. The ends lost 3 bases at V and 8 bases at J; junction bases unmatched: 8.

J is TRBJ2-2 and V is TRBV9; D perhaps matches TRBD1 (6 bases). CDR3 size: 15 residues. Germline V gene data show CDR1 as SGDLS and CDR2 as YYNGEE. V lost 4 bases to trimming and J lost 2 bases, with 12 bases between them. DNA of the CDR3: TGTGCCAGCAGCTACCGGGACAAAAACACCGGGGAGCTGTTTTTT. Amino acid sequence: CASSYRDKNTGELFF.

The chain is built from TRBV19 and TRBJ2-5; 9 nucleotides line up with TRBD1. The germline V gene encodes CDR1 LNHDA and CDR2 SQIVND (reference sequence). Trimming at V came to 10 bases and at J to 5 bases, leaving 11 bases not matched to a gene. The CDR3 runs to 14 residues. The CDR3 DNA is TGTGCCACCTCGACAGGGGGACTCTCGGAGACCCAGTACTTC. Translating gives CATSTGGLSETQYF.

The V and J genes are TRBV7-9 and TRBJ2-1; D assignment may be TRBD1 or TRBD2 (5 bases each). Trimming removed 5 bases at V and 1 base at J, with 21 bases between. Germline values: CDR1 SEHNR, CDR2 FQNEAQ (reference sequence). The CDR3 covers 18 residues. The CDR3: CASSHRDQKFRSYNEQFF. The CDR3 DNA sequence: TGTGCCAGCAGCCATCGGGACCAGAAATTTCGGTCCTACAATGAGCAGTTCTTC.

The rearrangement links TRBV6-1 to TRBJ1-2; no clear D. Germline V gives CDR1 MNHNS, CDR2 SASEGT. V was pared by 4 bases and J by 4 bases, with 10 bases between. CDR3 length: 13 residues. CDR3 DNA sequence: TGTGCCAGCAGTGCGGGGTTGGTCTATGGCTACACCTTC. Residues: CASSAGLVYGYTF.

The J gene is TRBJ2-4, the V gene TRBV5-6; D assignment may be TRBD1 or TRBD2 (5 bases each). The CDR3 covers 15 residues. CDR1 and CDR2 (germline): SGHDT, YYEEEE. V was shortened by 2 bases and J by 3 bases, with 12 bases between the two germline ends. CDR3 DNA: TGTGCCAGCAGCTTTGGGACGGCAGTCAAAAACATTCAGTACTTC. It encodes CASSFGTAVKNIQYF.

The J gene is TRBJ1-4, the V gene TRBV7-2, with D maybe TRBD1 (5 bases). Germline values: CDR1 SGHTA, CDR2 FQGNSA. Trimming pared 5 bases from V and 8 bases from J, leaving 18 bases between. This CDR3 is 15 amino acids long. For the CDR3, the DNA is TGTGCCAGCAGCGCCGGGGGGGATTTCAGGGAAAAACTGTTTTTT. It encodes CASSAGGDFREKLFF. Filled out from reference TRBV7-2 and TRBJ1-4, the complete variable domain reads GAGVSQSPSNKVTEKGKDVELRCDPISGHTALYWYRQSLGQGLEFLIYFQGNSAPDKSGLPSDRFSAERTGGSVSTLTIQRTQQEDSAVYLCASSAGGDFREKLFFGSGTQLSVL.

The chain recombines TRBV7-2 with TRBJ2-7, with no clear D. Trimming pared 4 bases from V and 2 bases from J, leaving 9 bases between. The CDR3 contains 13 residues. Germline loops: CDR1 SGHTA, CDR2 FQGNSA. The CDR3 region has the DNA TGTGCCAGCAGCTCACGCTACCCCTACGAGCAGTACTTC. As protein: CASSSRYPYEQYF.